Below, one T cell receptor beta chain is given with its context. This record belongs to a study of control samples from healthy donors and cancer patients. Repertoires were generated with immunoSEQ multiplex PCR, while TCRdb's copy carries only in-frame clones and drops some. The sample holds 100,000 to 150,000 clones, roughly 90% seen once. The CDR3 contains 16 residues. The V end was cut by 6 bases, the J end by 0 bases, with 18 bases between. Germline lookup yields CDR1 SGHRS and CDR2 YFSETQ. This TCR was sampled from a woman between 50 and 59 years old in good health. The chain joins TRBV5-1 to TRBJ1-1, with a weak D call TRBD1 (5 bases). The sequencing input was blood. The CDR3 protein is CASTQGATFMNTEAFF. The CDR3 nucleotides are TGCGCCAGCACACAAGGGGCTACTTTCATGAACACTGAAGCTTTCTTT.